This entry describes one TCR beta chain. This sample was taken from a study of blood T cell repertoires in COVID-19. Study in general: The cDNA or gDNA used as material had been derived from T cells, B-cell-depleted T cells, or PBMCs.

Germline V gene data show CDR1 as SGHRS and CDR2 as YFSETQ. This CDR3 comprises 17 residues. V shed 10 bases and J 4 bases; nucleotides not matched to a gene: 20. Living in 24 US areas, the participants were between roughly 18 and 89 years of age. Which cohort a participant joined came from the clinical history participants gave. Recovered status in Cohort 3 required two negative PCRs, clearance, or symptom resolution. Libraries were prepared by immunoSEQ multiplex PCR; TCRdb keeps only in-frame clonotypes and omits some of them. The sample yields about 250,000 clones, around 86% seen once. The sample consisted of PBMCs or T cells enriched from blood (not recorded which). The chain uses TRBV5-1 and TRBJ2-5; 9 bases are a match to TRBD2. The sequence came from a man aged 35-49 years who had recovered from COVID-19. The CDR3 DNA reads as TGCGCCTCGACTCGTAGCGGGAGTGGAGGGTCTCGAGAGACCCAGTACTTC. Translation: CASTRSGSGGSRETQYF.